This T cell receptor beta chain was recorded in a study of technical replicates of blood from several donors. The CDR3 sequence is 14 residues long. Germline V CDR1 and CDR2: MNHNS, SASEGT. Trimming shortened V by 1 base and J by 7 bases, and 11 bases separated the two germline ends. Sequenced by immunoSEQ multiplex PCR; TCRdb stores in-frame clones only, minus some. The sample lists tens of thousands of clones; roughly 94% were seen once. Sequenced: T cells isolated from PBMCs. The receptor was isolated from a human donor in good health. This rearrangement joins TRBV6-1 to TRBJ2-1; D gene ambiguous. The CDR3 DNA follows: TGTGCCAGCAGTGAAGGAGCCCCGCGGAATGAGCAGTTCTTC. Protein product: CASSEGAPRNEQFF.